This T cell receptor beta chain was identified in a study of shared clonotypes between healthy human individuals (dated by TCRdb to the early 2020s). The study in broad terms: The cohort comprised a couple of women and a few men aged 18 to 49 years. Each donor's leukapheresis produced roughly between roughly 0.85 and 9 billion PBMCs. To increase sequencing depth and limit assay-specific biases, TCR repertoire library preparation and sequencing were carried out by different laboratories using diverse techniques. For each donor, three plates each were used for CD4 naive and CD4 memory, two plates were used for CD8 naive, and one plate was used for CD8 memory. To estimate repertoire size and how much clonotype sharing occurs between individuals, the study deeply sequenced the blood TCR repertoires of 5 or 6 healthy adults.

Study-wide conclusions, independent of this receptor: Pairwise subsampling led to the expectation that sequencing depth would affect the degree of clonotype sharing among donors. Rarefaction of sorted-subset datasets indicated incomplete sequencing despite the large sequencing depth. Sampling was limited to blood, and TCR repertoires in tissue likely differ from TCR repertoires in blood. Approximately 5% of naive CD4, roughly 3.6% of naive CD8, roughly 2.5% of memory CD4, and roughly 0.4% of memory CD8 clonotypes were shared across several donors. Because the study included a small number of donors, the genetic and exposure-history diversity represented was limited. Larger estimated clonotype richness was generally found for naive subsets than for memory subsets. Higher generation probabilities were observed for clonotypes shared by all four sorted-subset donors than for non-shared clonotypes.

A word on this clone: Its cognate antigen has yet to be identified. One base away there is no much larger clone; base qualities are not given.

TCR CDR3 regions were amplified from genomic DNA by multiplex PCR using the deep immunoSEQ assay. Extracted genomic DNA from each cell subset was distributed evenly across all wells of several immunoSEQ 96-well plates, and each plate was treated as a replicate. For sorted subsets, about 200 ng genomic DNA, equal to 30,000 to 35,000 T cell genomes, was loaded into each replicate PCR. Purified libraries were measured with a Qubit 3.0 fluorometer, size-checked on a Bioanalyzer 2100, and measured again with the KAPA Library Quantification kit. Each immunoSEQ 96-well plate was sequenced on its own single-read 150-cycle Illumina NextSeq 550 flow cell. As for the original processing: Because the immunoSEQ output held only junctional sequences and lacked quality scores, the filtering could not match the filtering applied to full-length reads. To assign V/J genes and CDR3, sequences were annotated using PyIR, a Python wrapper for IgBLAST v1.9, with IMGT germline references. Reads were removed for weak V/J assignments (E-value above 1e-6), missing CDR3, stop codons, out-of-frame junctions, or ambiguous translated residues. V3J clonotypes were defined by identical inferred V gene, J gene, and CDR3 amino acid sequence. Percentage overlap between repertoires was computed as shared unique clonotypes divided by the size of the smaller repertoire. Repertoire richness was assessed with RTK rarefaction, the Chao1 estimator, and Recon v2.1 estimates of unobserved clonotypes. Generation probabilities for all TCRbeta clonotypes obtained by the gDNA method from a handful of donors were computed using OLGA. The table comes from immuneACCESS by way of TCRdb, which keeps in-frame sequences with V and J called. Part of the clones is missing from these tables; in studies checked, under half for an unresolved V gene and the rest for unknown reasons. Clone size and the V and J calls come from that table; the DNA yielded D and trimming. The sample table lists under 1,100,000 clones, approximately 72% of them with a count of one. The ten largest make up 1.4% to 1.5% of the sample.

Based on the germline V gene (reference sequence), the CDR1 and CDR2 sequences are GTSNPN and SVGIG. The trim is 0 bases for V and 3 bases for J, with a gap of 9 bases between the germline ends. Inclusive of the bounding cysteine and phenylalanine, the CDR3 is 14 residues long. The DNA shown is the 42-base CDR3, in frame from base 1. The donors were healthy, HIV-negative adults with no recently reported acute infections or vaccinations. Every donor was a Caucasian adult living in Nashville, Tennessee, USA. CD4+ T cells were enriched by magnetic negative selection; naive cells were then positively selected on CD45RA, and the negative fraction formed the memory subset. Blood was obtained by leukapheresis, after which PBMCs were separated by Ficoll-Histopaque density gradient centrifugation and cryopreserved in liquid nitrogen vapor phase. Purity and quantity of every magnetically sorted T cell population were checked by analytical flow cytometry. Genomic DNA was isolated from each sorted fraction and quantified by UV absorbance on a Nanodrop 2000c.

The receptor's source is a man aged 18 to 35 in good health. The specimen sequenced was memory CD4+ T cells sorted from blood. This sample's cell subset or site label indicates: CD45RA-negative fraction. The chain links TRBV30 with TRBJ1-5; a tentative D call is TRBD1 (5 bases match). Read as DNA, the sequence is TGTGCCTGGAGTGTATGGGGGAACAATCAGCCCCAGCATTTT. Its protein reads: CAWSVWGNNQPQHF.